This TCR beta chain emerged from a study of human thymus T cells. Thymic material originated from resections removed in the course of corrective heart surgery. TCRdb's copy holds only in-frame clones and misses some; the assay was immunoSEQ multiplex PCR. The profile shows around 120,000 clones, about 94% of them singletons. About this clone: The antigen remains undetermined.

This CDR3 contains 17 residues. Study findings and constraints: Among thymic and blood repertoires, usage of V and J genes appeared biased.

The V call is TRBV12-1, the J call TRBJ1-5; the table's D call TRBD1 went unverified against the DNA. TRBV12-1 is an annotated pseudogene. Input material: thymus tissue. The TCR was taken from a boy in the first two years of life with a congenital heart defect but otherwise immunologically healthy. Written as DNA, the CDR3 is TGTGCCAGCAGCTCAGTACAGGGCTCCACTAGCAATCAGCCCCAGCATTTT. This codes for CASSSVQGSTSNQPQHF.